The 32 T cell receptor beta chains given below trace back to one sample, sequenced in a study of Ad26.COV2.S vaccination and SARS-CoV-2 variants. Profiled with immunoSEQ multiplex PCR; TCRdb holds only in-frame clones, not every one. The repertoire holds about 480,000 clones, with 87% as singletons. The treatment was: about 20 received Ad26.COV2.S at low or high dose, single or two shots; about 5 received placebo; per-sample allocation not given. Samples came from day 63 after the first vaccine or placebo injection. Sequencing was performed on peripheral blood, taken in a trial of Ad26.COV2.S vaccine versus placebo. These receptor sequences come from a person between 18 and 65 years old who received the Ad26.COV2.S COVID-19 vaccine or a placebo.

With regard to this clone: Other DNA sequences in this specimen translate into the identical CDR3. The V gene is TRBV18, the J gene TRBJ2-5; D gene unclear. Germline loops: CDR1 KGHSH, CDR2 LQKENI. The CDR3 runs to 12 residues. V was pared by 1 base and J by 4 bases, with 4 bases between. For the CDR3, the DNA is TGTGCCAGCTCACCACTAGGAGAGACCCAGTACTTC. Translated, it gives CASSPLGETQYF.

This rearrangement joins TRBV30 to TRBJ2-3; TRBD2 agrees at 7 bases. The trim removed 1 base at V and 1 base at J, leaving 5 bases unmatched. In germline, CDR1 is GTSNPN, CDR2 SVGIG (reference sequence). CDR3 length equals 15 residues. The CDR3 bases are TGTGCCTGGAGTGACCCTAGCGGACGCACAGATACGCAGTATTTT. Translating gives CAWSDPSGRTDTQYF. Complete variable domain (other parts from reference TRBV30 and TRBJ2-3): SQTIHQWPATLVQPVGSPLSLECTVEGTSNPNLYWYRQAAGRGLQLLFYSVGIGQISSEVPQNLSASRPQDRQFILSSKKLLLSDSGFYLCAWSDPSGRTDTQYFGPGTRLTVL.

This chain joins TRBV6-5 and TRBJ2-1; 9 nucleotides match TRBD2. Germline V gives CDR1 MNHEY, CDR2 SVGAGI. The length of the CDR3 is 15 residues. Trimming cost V 6 bases and J 6 bases; bases outside gene matches: 9. CDR3: CASSSLAGVGNEQFF. The CDR3 region has the DNA TGTGCCAGCAGCTCCTTAGCGGGAGTAGGCAATGAGCAGTTCTTC.

The genes are TRBV28 and TRBJ2-2; D possibly matches TRBD1 or TRBD2 (6 bases each). Germline V gene data show CDR1 as MDHEN and CDR2 as SYDVKM. The ends were cut back, 6 bases at V and 1 base at J, with 15 bases in the middle. The CDR3 totals 16 residues. The CDR3 DNA sequence: TGTGCCAGCAGCCCTGGGGGGCGGAAGAACACCGGGGAGCTGTTTTTT. Translated: CASSPGGRKNTGELFF. The variable domain in full, with the rest retrieved from reference TRBV28 and TRBJ2-2, is DVKVTQSSRYLVKRTGEKVFLECVQDMDHENMFWYRQDPGLGLRLIYFSYDVKMKEKGDIPEGYSVSREKKERFSLILESASTNQTSMYLCASSPGGRKNTGELFFGEGSRLTVL.

The V call is TRBV28, the J call TRBJ2-7; 9 nucleotides line up with TRBD2. CDR3 length equals 18 residues. Germline values: CDR1 MDHEN, CDR2 SYDVKM. V lost 7 bases, J lost 2 bases, and 18 bases stayed unmatched. The CDR3 region is CASTGVVAGDPGTYEQYF. The CDR3, as DNA: TGTGCCAGCACAGGGGTAGTAGCGGGAGACCCCGGGACCTACGAGCAGTACTTC. Using reference TRBV28 and TRBJ2-7 for the parts outside the CDR3, the full variable domain is DVKVTQSSRYLVKRTGEKVFLECVQDMDHENMFWYRQDPGLGLRLIYFSYDVKMKEKGDIPEGYSVSREKKERFSLILESASTNQTSMYLCASTGVVAGDPGTYEQYFGPGTRLTVT.

On this clone: Other DNA sequences in the sample encode the same CDR3. This chain links TRBV9 with TRBJ2-1, with 8 bases aligning to TRBD2. Germline V CDR1 and CDR2: SGDLS, YYNGEE. The CDR3 covers 15 residues. The V gene end was trimmed by 2 bases and the J gene end by 1 base; junction bases not matched to a gene: 2. The CDR3 coding sequence is TGTGCCAGCAGCGTCAGCGGGAGTTCCTACAATGAGCAGTTCTTC. Protein sequence: CASSVSGSSYNEQFF.

The chain uses TRBV6-5 and TRBJ1-2; 9 nucleotides align to TRBD1. CDR3 size: 15 residues. V dropped 5 bases and J dropped 8; count of bases not matched to a gene: 12. The germline gives CDR1 MNHEY, CDR2 SVGAGI. The DNA for the CDR3 is TGTGCCAGCAGTCTAAGGACAGGGGTTTTTGGCGGCTACACCTTC. It encodes CASSLRTGVFGGYTF.

The chain carries TRBV28 and TRBJ1-5; no firm D call. This CDR3 contains 16 residues. V lost 4 bases, J lost 2 bases, and 15 bases lay in between. CDR1 and CDR2 from the germline V gene are MDHEN and SYDVKM. In DNA, the CDR3 is TGTGCCAGCAGTTCTAACGGGGAGCTGGGCAATCAGCCCCAGCATTTT. It is translated as CASSSNGELGNQPQHF.

J is TRBJ1-3 and V is TRBV7-2; the D is unclear. CDR3 length equals 14 residues. Germline CDR1 SGHTA, CDR2 FQGNSA. V lost 5 bases and J 1 base, leaving 9 bases between the germline ends. DNA of the CDR3: TGTGCCAGCAGCCCGCTGGGGTCTGGAAACACCATATATTTT. Its translation is CASSPLGSGNTIYF.

The J gene is TRBJ2-2, the V gene TRBV12-3 or TRBV12-4, with unresolved D. This CDR3 has 12 amino acids. Trimming cost V 6 bases and J 5 bases, with 7 bases left between them. Written as DNA, the CDR3 is TGTGCCAGCAGCTGGGATACCGGGGAGCTGTTTTTT. Translating gives CASSWDTGELFF.

About this clone itself: The same CDR3 can be traced to other DNA sequences in this sample. This chain uses TRBV28 with TRBJ2-7; maybe TRBD1 (6 bases). CDR1 is MDHEN, CDR2 SYDVKM, per germline. The CDR3 extends over 12 amino acids. V lost 5 bases and J lost 3, with 8 bases in between. CDR3 in amino acids: CASSLQGYEQYF. The CDR3 DNA follows: TGTGCCAGCAGTCTACAGGGCTACGAGCAGTACTTC.

This chain links TRBV28 with TRBJ1-1, with TRBD1 matching 10 bases. Trimming removed 2 bases from V and 1 base from J; junction bases left unmatched: 4. This CDR3 comprises 16 residues. Germline CDR1 is MDHEN and CDR2 is SYDVKM. CDR3 region: CASSLGTGVENTEAFF. The CDR3 DNA follows: TGTGCCAGCAGTTTAGGGACAGGGGTCGAGAACACTGAAGCTTTCTTT.

V is TRBV29-1 and J is TRBJ2-5, with 7 bases lining up with TRBD2. V lost 3 bases, J lost 5 bases, and 6 bases stayed unmatched. The CDR3 is 13 residues long. Germline lookup yields CDR1 SQVTM and CDR2 ANQGSEA. The DNA of the CDR3 is TGCAGCGTTGACTCGGTAGCGGGTGAGACCCAGTACTTC. Encoded protein: CSVDSVAGETQYF.

This chain links TRBV27 with TRBJ1-1; D is uncertain. The CDR3 runs 13 residues. V was cut by 3 bases and J by 6 bases, with 11 bases left in between. Germline V CDR1 and CDR2: MNHEY, SMNVEV (reference sequence). The CDR3 DNA follows: TGTGCCAGCAGTTTCGTCTTAGGAGCTGAAGCTTTCTTT. This encodes CASSFVLGAEAFF.

With regard to this clone: A read error may explain this, as a much larger clone is one base away. This rearrangement joins TRBV13 to TRBJ1-1; D is unresolved. The CDR3 is 12 amino acids. The germline V gene encodes CDR1 PRHDT and CDR2 FYEKMQ (reference sequence). Deletions cut 3 bases from V and 3 bases from J, with 5 bases between. CDR3 sequence reads: CASSFGYTEAFF. CDR3 coding DNA: TGTGCCAGCAGCTTTGGATACACTGAAGCTTTCTTT.

Only one count was recorded for this clone. The V gene is TRBV7-2, the J gene TRBJ2-1; 8 nucleotides line up with TRBD2. Losses at the gene ends were 1 base for V and 12 bases for J; bases not matched to a gene: 14. Germline V lookup: CDR1 SGHTA, CDR2 FQGNSA. The CDR3 length is 16 residues. The chain's CDR3 is CASSLEPLAGPGGQFF. CDR3 DNA: TGTGCCAGCAGCTTAGAACCTCTAGCGGGCCCCGGCGGGCAGTTCTTC.

This chain connects TRBV12-3 or TRBV12-4 to TRBJ1-2, with D maybe TRBD1 (6 bases). The CDR3 runs to 13 residues. Trimming left V 5 bases short and J 8 bases short, with 15 bases between. The CDR3 is CASSKQGRDGYTF. In nucleotides, the CDR3 is TGTGCCAGCAGTAAACAGGGTCGAGACGGCTACACCTTC.

This clone was seen more than once but under ten times. The chain joins TRBV6-1 to TRBJ1-2, with a weak D call TRBD1 (6 bases). V shed 2 bases and J shed 7 bases, with 8 bases lying between them. The CDR3 has 12 amino acids. Per germline, CDR1 MNHNS and CDR2 SASEGT. CDR3 in amino acids: CASSERGVGYTF. The CDR3 nucleotides read TGTGCCAGCAGTGAAAGGGGGGTTGGCTACACCTTC.

The rearrangement links TRBV5-4 to TRBJ2-2, with 12 positions matching TRBD2. V was pared by 6 bases and J by 8 bases, with 11 bases of the junction left unmatched. Looked up from germline, CDR1 is SGHNT and CDR2 is YYREEE (reference sequence). The CDR3 spans 16 residues. CDR3 protein: CASTETSGSFSGELFF. DNA for the CDR3: TGTGCCAGCACCGAGACTAGCGGGAGTTTTAGTGGGGAGCTGTTTTTT.

This rearrangement joins TRBV5-1 to TRBJ1-4; a weak D match, TRBD1 (6 bases). The CDR3 has 14 amino acids. Trimming cost V 6 bases and J 3 bases, with 12 bases left between them. Per germline, CDR1 SGHRS and CDR2 YFSETQ. CDR3 coding DNA: TGCGCCAGCACCCAGGGGTTGTCTAATGAAAAACTGTTTTTT. Translated: CASTQGLSNEKLFF.

This rearrangement joins TRBV7-2 to TRBJ2-7; 9 bases line up with TRBD2. J gave up 2 bases and V 5 bases, and 7 bases lay outside the gene matches. The V gene's germline CDR1 is SGHTA and CDR2 FQGNSA. The CDR3 has 15 amino acids. CDR3 in DNA: TGTGCCAGCAGCACCTCTAGCGGGATCCCCTACGAGCAGTACTTC. It translates to CASSTSSGIPYEQYF.

This sequence joins TRBV7-2 and TRBJ1-1; no clear D. Germline V gene lookup returns CDR1 SGHTA and CDR2 FQGNSA. The length of the CDR3 is 14 residues. The germline V and J ends were trimmed by 1 base and 3 bases, with 9 bases remaining between them. CDR3 region: CASSLDPAYTEAFF. CDR3 coding DNA: TGTGCCAGCAGCTTAGATCCGGCCTACACTGAAGCTTTCTTT.

The CDR3: CASSLGHRGRYGEQFF. In DNA form, the CDR3 reads TGTGCCAGCAGCCTCGGCCACAGGGGTCGATATGGTGAGCAGTTCTTC. The genes are TRBV5-6 and TRBJ2-1; TRBD1 aligns across 7 bases. The length of the CDR3 is 16 residues. Germline V gives CDR1 SGHDT, CDR2 YYEEEE. V was pared by 4 bases and J by 9 bases, with 16 bases of the junction left unmatched.

This clone was seen a handful of times. This sequence joins TRBV6-4 and TRBJ2-1; possible D gene TRBD2, 5 bases. The CDR3 runs to 14 residues. The V gene's germline CDR1 is MRHNA and CDR2 SNTAGT. Trimming left V 8 bases short and J 10 bases short, with 21 bases between. CDR3: CASSSSTRPCEQFF. As DNA, the CDR3 is TGTGCCAGCTCCTCGAGTACTAGGCCGTGCGAGCAGTTCTTC.

In DNA form, the CDR3 reads TGTGCCAGCAGCCAAGATTTAACTCTTCGGCAGTATTTT. Its translation: CASSQDLTLRQYF. This chain links TRBV4-2 with TRBJ2-3; D call uncertain. The CDR3 loop spans 13 amino acids. The V gene's germline CDR1 is LGHNA and CDR2 YNFKEQ. Trimming cost V 0 bases and J 11 bases, with 12 bases left between them.

This clone was picked up one time. The chain couples TRBV7-2 to TRBJ2-2; tentative D call: TRBD2 (6 bases). V dropped 3 bases and J dropped 6 bases, with 8 bases sitting between them. The CDR3 contains 13 residues. CDR1 SGHTA and CDR2 FQGNSA come from the germline V gene. In nucleotides, the CDR3 is TGTGCCAGCAGCTTCTCGGGGGCCGGGGAGCTGTTTTTT. This translates into CASSFSGAGELFF.

The chain employs TRBV5-1 and TRBJ2-1; 11 bases are shared with TRBD2. Germline V gives CDR1 SGHRS, CDR2 YFSETQ. Unmatched junction bases numbered 14, after V lost 5 bases and J lost 10 bases. This CDR3 is 16 amino acids long. CDR3 sequence (DNA): TGCGCCAGCAGTTCGACGGGACTAGCGGCCCGAGGGGAGCAGTTCTTC. This codes for CASSSTGLAARGEQFF. Together with reference TRBV5-1 and TRBJ2-1, the CDR3 gives the full variable domain: KAGVTQTPRYLIKTRGQQVTLSCSPISGHRSVSWYQQTPGQGLQFLFEYFSETQRNKGNFPGRFSGRQFSNSRSEMNVSTLELGDSALYLCASSSTGLAARGEQFFGPGTRLTVL.

This clone was seen a handful of times. CDR3 bases: TGCGCCAGCAGCTTGGAGGGACTCCTGTTAGGCTACACCTTC. Its protein product is CASSLEGLLLGYTF. This rearrangement joins TRBV5-1 to TRBJ1-2, with a weak D call TRBD1 (5 bases). V was shortened by 0 bases and J by 8 bases, with 14 bases between the two germline ends. This CDR3 has 14 residues. Germline CDR1 and CDR2: SGHRS and YFSETQ. Variable domain in full (rest from reference TRBV5-1 and TRBJ1-2): KAGVTQTPRYLIKTRGQQVTLSCSPISGHRSVSWYQQTPGQGLQFLFEYFSETQRNKGNFPGRFSGRQFSNSRSEMNVSTLELGDSALYLCASSLEGLLLGYTFGSGTRLTVV.

The genes are TRBV28 and TRBJ1-5; D is undetermined. CDR1 is MDHEN and CDR2 is SYDVKM in the germline V gene. The V gene lost 8 bases and the J gene lost 4 bases, with 15 bases spanning the gap. CDR3 length equals 14 residues. CDR3 protein: CASGPNRRNQPQHF. CDR3 sequence (DNA): TGTGCCAGCGGGCCGAATCGAAGGAATCAGCCCCAGCATTTT.

J is TRBJ2-1 and V is TRBV3-1 (or the pseudogene TRBV3-2); 11 bases line up with TRBD2. This CDR3 region has 16 residues. J lost 6 bases, V lost 4 bases, and 8 bases had no gene match. Germline CDR1 LGHDT, CDR2 YNNKEL (reference sequence). The CDR3 loop is CASSPTRLAGSNEQFF. The CDR3 nucleotides are TGTGCCAGCAGCCCCACCCGACTAGCGGGAAGCAATGAGCAGTTCTTC.

The gene calls are TRBV6-2 or TRBV6-3 and TRBJ2-7; tentative D call: TRBD2 (5 bases). This CDR3 has 12 residues. The germline V gene encodes CDR1 MNHEY and CDR2 SVGEGT. V was trimmed by 4 bases and J by 7 bases, leaving 11 bases between them. CDR3 amino acids: CASSSTRAEQYF. The CDR3 coding sequence is TGTGCCAGCAGTTCGACGCGGGCGGAGCAGTACTTC.

V gene TRBV27 combines with J gene TRBJ2-5, with D possibly TRBD2 on 5 matching bases. The germline V gene has CDR1 MNHEY and CDR2 SMNVEV (reference sequence). This CDR3 has 14 amino acids. V was cut by 0 bases and J by 4 bases, with 9 bases left in between. In DNA, the CDR3 is TGTGCCAGCAGTTTATCACGGGGTACAGAGACCCAGTACTTC. Translation: CASSLSRGTETQYF.